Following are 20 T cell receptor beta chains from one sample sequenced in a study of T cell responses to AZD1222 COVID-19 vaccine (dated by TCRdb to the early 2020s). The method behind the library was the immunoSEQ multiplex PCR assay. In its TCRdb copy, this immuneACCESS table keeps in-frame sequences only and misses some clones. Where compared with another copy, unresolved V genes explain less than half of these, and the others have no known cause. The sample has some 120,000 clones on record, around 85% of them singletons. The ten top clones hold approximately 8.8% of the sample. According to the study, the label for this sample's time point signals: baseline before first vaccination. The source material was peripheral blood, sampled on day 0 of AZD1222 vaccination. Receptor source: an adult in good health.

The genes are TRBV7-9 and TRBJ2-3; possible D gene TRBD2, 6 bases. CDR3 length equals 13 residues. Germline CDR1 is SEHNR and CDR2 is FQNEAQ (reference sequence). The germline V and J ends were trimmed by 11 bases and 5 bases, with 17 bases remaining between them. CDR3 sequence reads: CASQGVGGDTQYF. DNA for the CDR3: TGTGCCTCGCAGGGTGTGGGAGGAGATACGCAGTATTTT.

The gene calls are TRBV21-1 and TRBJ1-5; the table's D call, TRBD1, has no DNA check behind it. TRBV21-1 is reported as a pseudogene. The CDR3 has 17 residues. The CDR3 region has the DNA TGTGCCAGCAGCAAAGAGCTGCAGGGTCATCTCAATCAGCCCCAGCATTTT. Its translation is CASSKELQGHLNQPQHF.

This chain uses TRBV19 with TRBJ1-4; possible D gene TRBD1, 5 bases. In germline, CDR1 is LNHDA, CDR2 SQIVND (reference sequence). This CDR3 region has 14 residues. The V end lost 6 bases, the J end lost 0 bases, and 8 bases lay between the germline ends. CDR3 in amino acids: CASSDRATNEKLFF. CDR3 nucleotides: TGTGCCAGTAGCGACAGAGCAACTAATGAAAAACTGTTTTTT.

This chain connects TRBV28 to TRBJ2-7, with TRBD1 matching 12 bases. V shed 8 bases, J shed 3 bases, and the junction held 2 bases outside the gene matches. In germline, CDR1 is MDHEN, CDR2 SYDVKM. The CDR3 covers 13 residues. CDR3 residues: CASRDRGRYEQYF. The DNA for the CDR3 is TGTGCCAGCCGGGACAGGGGGCGCTACGAGCAGTACTTC.

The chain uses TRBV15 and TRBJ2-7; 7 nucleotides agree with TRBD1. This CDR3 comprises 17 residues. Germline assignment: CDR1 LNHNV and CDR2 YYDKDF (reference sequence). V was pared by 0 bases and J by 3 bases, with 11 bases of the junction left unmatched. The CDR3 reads CATSRDQPWTGLYEQYF. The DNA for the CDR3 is TGTGCCACCAGCAGAGACCAACCTTGGACAGGACTCTACGAGCAGTACTTC.

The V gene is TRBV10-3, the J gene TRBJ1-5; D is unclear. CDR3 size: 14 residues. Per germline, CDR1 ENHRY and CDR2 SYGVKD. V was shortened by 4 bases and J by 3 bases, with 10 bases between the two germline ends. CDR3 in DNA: TGTGCCATCAGTGTCCAAGGAAACAATCAGCCCCAGCATTTT. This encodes CAISVQGNNQPQHF.

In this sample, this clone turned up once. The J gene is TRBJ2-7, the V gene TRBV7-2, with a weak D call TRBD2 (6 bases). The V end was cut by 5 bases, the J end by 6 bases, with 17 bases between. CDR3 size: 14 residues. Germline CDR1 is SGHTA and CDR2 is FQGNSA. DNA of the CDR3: TGTGCCAGCAGCCCAGCCCTCACTAGCAGCGAGCAGTACTTC. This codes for CASSPALTSSEQYF. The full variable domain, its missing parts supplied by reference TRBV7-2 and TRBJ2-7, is GAGVSQSPSNKVTEKGKDVELRCDPISGHTALYWYRQSLGQGLEFLIYFQGNSAPDKSGLPSDRFSAERTGGSVSTLTIQRTQQEDSAVYLCASSPALTSSEQYFGPGTRLTVT.

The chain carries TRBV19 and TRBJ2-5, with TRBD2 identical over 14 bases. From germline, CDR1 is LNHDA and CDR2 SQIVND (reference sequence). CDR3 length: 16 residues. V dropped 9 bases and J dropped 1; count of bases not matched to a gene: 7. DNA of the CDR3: TGTGCCAGCAATGGACTAGCGGGGGGCCTCCAAGAGACCCAGTACTTC. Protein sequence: CASNGLAGGLQETQYF.

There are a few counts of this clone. CDR3 in amino acids: CASGSQGSGANVLTF. The DNA of the CDR3 is TGTGCCAGCGGCTCACAGGGCTCTGGGGCCAACGTCCTGACTTTC. This chain uses TRBV6-5 with TRBJ2-6; tentative D call: TRBD1 (6 bases). The CDR3 covers 15 residues. The germline V gene encodes CDR1 MNHEY and CDR2 SVGAGI. With 8 bases removed from V and 0 bases from J, the gap between germline ends came to 11 bases.

The CDR3 nucleotides read TGTGCCTGGAGCGGGTCTTTGTCCGAGCAGTACTTC. Translated, it gives CAWSGSLSEQYF. The rearrangement joins TRBV30 to TRBJ2-7; the D is unclear. Trimming pared 3 bases from V and 6 bases from J, leaving 12 bases between. This CDR3 comprises 12 residues. Germline CDR1 GTSNPN, CDR2 SVGIG (reference sequence). The entire variable domain, with the rest obtained from reference TRBV30 and TRBJ2-7, is as follows: SQTIHQWPATLVQPVGSPLSLECTVEGTSNPNLYWYRQAAGRGLQLLFYSVGIGQISSEVPQNLSASRPQDRQFILSSKKLLLSDSGFYLCAWSGSLSEQYFGPGTRLTVT.

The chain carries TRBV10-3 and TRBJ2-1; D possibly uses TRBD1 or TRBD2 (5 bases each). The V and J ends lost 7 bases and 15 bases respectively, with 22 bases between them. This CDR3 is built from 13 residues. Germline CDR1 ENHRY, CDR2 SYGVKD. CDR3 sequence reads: CAITPGPGTTGFF. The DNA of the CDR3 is TGTGCCATCACTCCCGGCCCAGGGACCACGGGGTTCTTC.

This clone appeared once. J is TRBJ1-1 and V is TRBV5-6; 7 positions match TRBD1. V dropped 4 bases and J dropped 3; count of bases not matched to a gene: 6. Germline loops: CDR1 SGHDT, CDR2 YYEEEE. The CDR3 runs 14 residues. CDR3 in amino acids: CASSQGGRDTEAFF. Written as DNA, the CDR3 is TGTGCCAGCAGCCAAGGGGGCCGGGACACTGAAGCTTTCTTT.

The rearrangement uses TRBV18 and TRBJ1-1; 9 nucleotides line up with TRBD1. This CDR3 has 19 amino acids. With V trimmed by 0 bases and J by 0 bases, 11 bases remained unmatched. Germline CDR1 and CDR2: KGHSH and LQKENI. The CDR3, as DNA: TGTGCCAGCTCACCACCGATTGGACAGGGGAGGGGGATGAACACTGAAGCTTTCTTT. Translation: CASSPPIGQGRGMNTEAFF.

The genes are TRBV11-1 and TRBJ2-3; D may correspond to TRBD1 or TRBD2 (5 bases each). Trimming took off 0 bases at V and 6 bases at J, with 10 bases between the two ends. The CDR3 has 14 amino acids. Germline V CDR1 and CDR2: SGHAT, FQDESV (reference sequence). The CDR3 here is CASSLAGRADTQYF. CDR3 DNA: TGTGCCAGCAGCTTAGCGGGGCGGGCTGATACGCAGTATTTT.

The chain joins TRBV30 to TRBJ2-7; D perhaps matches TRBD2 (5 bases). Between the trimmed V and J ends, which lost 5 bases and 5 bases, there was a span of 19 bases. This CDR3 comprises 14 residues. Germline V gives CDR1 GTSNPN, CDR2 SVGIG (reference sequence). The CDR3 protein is CAWRRVATLDEQYF. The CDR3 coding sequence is TGTGCCTGGCGGCGGGTTGCGACCCTAGACGAGCAGTACTTC.

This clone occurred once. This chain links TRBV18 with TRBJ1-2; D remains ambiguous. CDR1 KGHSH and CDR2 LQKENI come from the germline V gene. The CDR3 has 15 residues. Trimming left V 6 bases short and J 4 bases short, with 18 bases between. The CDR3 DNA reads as TGTGCCAGCTCCCCCGACCATGGAGTCGGCTATGGCTACACCTTC. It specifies CASSPDHGVGYGYTF.

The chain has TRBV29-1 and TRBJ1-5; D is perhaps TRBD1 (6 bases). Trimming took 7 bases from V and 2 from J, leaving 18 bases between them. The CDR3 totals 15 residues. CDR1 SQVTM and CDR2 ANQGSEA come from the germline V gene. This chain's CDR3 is CSATDTGLGNQPQHF. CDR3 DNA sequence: TGCAGCGCCACTGATACAGGGCTAGGCAATCAGCCCCAGCATTTT. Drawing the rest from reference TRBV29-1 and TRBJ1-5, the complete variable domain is SAVISQKPSRDICQRGTSLTIQCQVDSQVTMMFWYRQQPGQSLTLIATANQGSEATYESGFVIDKFPISRPNLTFSTLTVSNMSPEDSSIYLCSATDTGLGNQPQHFGDGTRLSIL.

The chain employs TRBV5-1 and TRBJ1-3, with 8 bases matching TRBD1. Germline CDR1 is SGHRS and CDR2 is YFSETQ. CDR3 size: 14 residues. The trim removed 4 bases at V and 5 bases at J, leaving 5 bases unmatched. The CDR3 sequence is CASSEGTGRNTIYF. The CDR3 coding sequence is TGCGCCAGCAGCGAGGGGACAGGTCGAAACACCATATATTTT.

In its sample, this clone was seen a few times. CDR3 DNA sequence: TGTGCCAGCAGCTTAGAACTTTGGGGTTCGGAATCCTTATACGAGCAGTACTTC. Amino acids: CASSLELWGSESLYEQYF. V gene TRBV7-9 combines with J gene TRBJ2-7; no reliable D call. The V and J ends lost 1 base and 4 bases respectively, with 23 bases between them. CDR1 and CDR2 (germline): SEHNR, FQNEAQ (reference sequence). The CDR3 length is 18 residues.

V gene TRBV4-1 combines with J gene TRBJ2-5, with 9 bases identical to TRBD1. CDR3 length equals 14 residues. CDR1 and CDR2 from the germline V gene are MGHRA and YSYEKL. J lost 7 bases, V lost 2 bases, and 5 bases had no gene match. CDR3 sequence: CASSQQGQGATQYF. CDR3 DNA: TGCGCCAGCAGCCAACAGGGACAGGGAGCGACCCAGTACTTC.